This T cell receptor beta chain was recovered during a study of shared clonotypes between healthy human individuals. The CDR3 loop spans 13 amino acids. The germline gives CDR1 PRHDT, CDR2 FYEKMQ (reference sequence). The V and J ends lost 0 bases and 11 bases respectively, with 13 bases between them. This clone has just one count. The antigen is not known. Overall study findings and caveats: Across subsets, estimated richness was generally greater for naive than for memory populations.

Replicate sorted-subset PCRs were loaded with roughly 190 ng DNA, about 31,000 T cell genomes. Generated by immunoSEQ multiplex PCR, the TCRdb table keeps only in-frame clones and is missing some. The sample holds around 700,000 clones, under 80% seen once. CD45RA+ naive and CD45RA-negative memory subsets were separated from CD4+ cells. Source material: memory CD4+ T cells sorted from blood. Subset given: CD45RA-negative fraction. The chain recombines TRBV13 with TRBJ1-1, with D hard to call. The clonotype was recovered from a woman aged 30 to 39 in good health. Here the CDR3 reads CASSLGHPRGAFF. CDR3 DNA sequence: TGTGCCAGCAGCTTAGGCCATCCCCGGGGTGCTTTCTTT.